This is a list of T cell receptor beta chains from one sample in a study of blood T cell repertoires in COVID-19. Clones were read by immunoSEQ multiplex PCR, and TCRdb kept only the in-frame ones, dropping some. This table holds approximately 140,000 clones, approximately 80% found once. Sequenced: peripheral blood. These receptors all stem from a human donor in a cohort sampled during active COVID-19. Both conserved end residues are part of each CDR3. A D gene is named only where the DNA matches it firmly. Some rows mark clone size as missing; the rest say once, few, many or name a class of expanded clone.

length	V	size	J	D	DNA	CDR3
10	TRBV28	NA	TRBJ2-7	NA	TGTGCCAGCAGCCCCGCTAAGCAGTACTTC	CASSPAKQYF
11	TRBV12-3/TRBV12-4	NA	TRBJ2-1	NA	TGTGCCAGCAGCCCGGGCAATGAGCAGTTCTTC	CASSPGNEQFF
15	TRBV19	NA	TRBJ1-6	TRBD1	TGTGCCAGTAGTACGGACAGGGGCAGTGGTTCACCCCTCCACTTT	CASSTDRGSGSPLHF
16	TRBV7-2	NA	TRBJ2-7	TRBD1	TGTGCCAGCAGCCTGCGAGGGACAGCACCCTCCTACGAGCAGTACTTC	CASSLRGTAPSYEQYF
16	TRBV9	NA	TRBJ2-3	TRBD1	TGTGCCAGCAGCGTAGAGTCGACAGGGTACACAGATACGCAGTATTTT	CASSVESTGYTDTQYF
13	TRBV6-2/TRBV6-3	NA	TRBJ1-1	NA	TGTGCCAGCAGTTACTCAGGGGCAAGTGAAGCTTTCTTT	CASSYSGASEAFF
15	TRBV24-1	NA	TRBJ1-2	NA	TGTGCCACCAGTGATCACGGGACTGCGAGCTATGGCTACACCTTC	CATSDHGTASYGYTF
16	TRBV7-9	NA	TRBJ1-1	NA	TGTGCCAGCAGCCCCAGGGGACCGGCTTTAAACACTGAAGCTTTCTTT	CASSPRGPALNTEAFF
15	TRBV6-4	many	TRBJ1-6	TRBD1	TGTGCCAGCAGTGACACTGACAGGGGACGCTCACCCCTCCACTTT	CASSDTDRGRSPLHF
13	TRBV28	NA	TRBJ2-1	NA	TGTGCCAGCAGTTTATTCAGCTACAATGAGCAGTTCTTC	CASSLFSYNEQFF
16	TRBV3-1/TRBV3-2	NA	TRBJ2-5	TRBD2	TGTGCCAGCAGCCAAGGGGGACTAGTAGTCCGGGAGACCCAGTACTTC	CASSQGGLVVRETQYF
14	TRBV19	NA	TRBJ2-5	TRBD2	TGTGCCAGTATGGTAGCGGGGCTCCAAGAGACCCAGTACTTC	CASMVAGLQETQYF
15	TRBV13	NA	TRBJ2-1	TRBD2	TGTGCCAGCAGCTCCGGACTAGCGGGGGTGCGGGAGCAGTTCTTC	CASSSGLAGVREQFF
13	TRBV7-2	NA	TRBJ1-2	TRBD1	TGTGCCAGCAGCCCGACAGGGACGGGTGGCTACACCTTC	CASSPTGTGGYTF
14	TRBV19	NA	TRBJ2-7	TRBD2	TGTGCCAGTAGTCCGGGGACTAGCGGGGCCGAGCAGTACTTC	CASSPGTSGAEQYF
20	TRBV28	NA	TRBJ1-6	TRBD1	TGTGCCAGCAGCCAAGTATCTGGACAGGGGGCAACCCGCCTAAAATCACCCCTCCACTTT	CASSQVSGQGATRLKSPLHF
13	TRBV6-5	NA	TRBJ2-5	TRBD1	TGTGCCAGCAGGCCGACAGGGGGAGAGACCCAGTACTTC	CASRPTGGETQYF
13	TRBV29-1	NA	TRBJ1-2	NA	TGCAGCGTTGAACCGGTGGCTAACTATGGCTACACCTTC	CSVEPVANYGYTF
14	TRBV9	NA	TRBJ1-2	NA	TGTGCCAGCAAAGGAGGGCCCAATAACTATGGCTACACCTTC	CASKGGPNNYGYTF
17	TRBV18	NA	TRBJ2-5	NA	TGTGCCAGCTCACCAAGACTGAGCCAGGGCGTTGGGGAGACCCAGTACTTC	CASSPRLSQGVGETQYF
14	TRBV5-5	NA	TRBJ2-5	NA	TGTGCCAGCAGCTTGGGTCCGGAGGAGGAGACCCAGTACTTC	CASSLGPEEETQYF
16	TRBV6-4	NA	TRBJ2-1	TRBD1	TGTGCCAGCAGTGAGGTGGTCAGGACAGGATACAATGAGCAGTTCTTC	CASSEVVRTGYNEQFF
15	TRBV29-1	few	TRBJ1-1	TRBD1	TGCAGCGTTGACGCGGGACAGGCCTTTTACGGTGAAGCTTTCTTT	CSVDAGQAFYGEAFF
13	TRBV11-2	NA	TRBJ1-2	NA	TGTGCCAGCAGCTTGAGCCATAACTATGGCTACACCTTC	CASSLSHNYGYTF
14	TRBV19	once	TRBJ2-1	NA	TGTGCCAGTAGTAAGCCGAGCTCCTACAATGAGCAGTTCTTC	CASSKPSSYNEQFF
13	TRBV12-3/TRBV12-4	NA	TRBJ1-2	TRBD1	TGTGCCAGCACTGGACAGGGGGCCTATGGCTACACCTTC	CASTGQGAYGYTF
14	TRBV14	NA	TRBJ1-5	TRBD1	TGTGCCAGCAGCCATACAGGGGGCAATCAGCCCCAGCATTTT	CASSHTGGNQPQHF
17	TRBV5-4	once	TRBJ1-3	NA	TGTGCCAGCAGCTCCCCTCAAGGGGAACCCTCTGGAAACACCATATATTTT	CASSSPQGEPSGNTIYF
13	TRBV4-1	NA	TRBJ1-3	NA	TGCGCCAGCAGGGACACCCCTGGAAACACCATATATTTT	CASRDTPGNTIYF
14	TRBV4-1	once	TRBJ1-1	NA	TGCGCCAGCAGCCAAGATTCCGGGAAGACTGAAGCTTTCTTT	CASSQDSGKTEAFF
13	TRBV3-1/TRBV3-2	NA	TRBJ1-1	NA	TGTGCCAGCAGCTCACCCGGGGGAACTGAAGCTTTCTTT	CASSSPGGTEAFF
16	TRBV28	NA	TRBJ2-5	TRBD1	TGTGCCAGCAGTTTAACCTCCGGGACAGGGCGGGAGACCCAGTACTTC	CASSLTSGTGRETQYF
18	TRBV5-1	NA	TRBJ2-3	NA	TGCGCCAGCAGCTTGGTGGTCGGCGGACCAGGGAGCACAGATACGCAGTATTTT	CASSLVVGGPGSTDTQYF
14	TRBV5-6	NA	TRBJ1-4	TRBD1	TGTGCCAGCAGCATATTCGACAGGGAGGAAAAACTGTTTTTT	CASSIFDREEKLFF
13	TRBV2	once	TRBJ2-2	NA	TGTGCCAGCAGCGATTGGGGGCCCGGGGAGCTGTTTTTT	CASSDWGPGELFF
14	TRBV9	once	TRBJ1-6	NA	TGTGCCAGCAACTTACAGGATCATCCTTCACCCCTCCACTTT	CASNLQDHPSPLHF
13	TRBV12-3/TRBV12-4	NA	TRBJ1-3	TRBD1	TGTGCCAGCCCGGGACAGGCTGGAAACACCATATATTTT	CASPGQAGNTIYF
15	TRBV18	NA	TRBJ2-6	NA	TGTGCCAGCTCACCGATACACTCTGGGGCCAACGTCCTGACTTTC	CASSPIHSGANVLTF
16	TRBV4-1	NA	TRBJ1-5	NA	TGCGCCAGCAGCCACTTACCGGGACATCCGGAACAGCCCCAGCATTTT	CASSHLPGHPEQPQHF
11	TRBV11-3	few	TRBJ1-1	NA	TGTGCCAGCAGCTCATTCCCTGAAGCTTTCTTT	CASSSFPEAFF
15	TRBV10-2	NA	TRBJ2-3	TRBD2	TGCGCCAGCAGCCGTCAGAGCGGGGCCTCAGATACGCAGTATTTT	CASSRQSGASDTQYF
16	TRBV6-1	NA	TRBJ1-2	TRBD1	TGTGCCAGCAGTGAAGTAATGGGACAGACAAACTATGGCTACACCTTC	CASSEVMGQTNYGYTF
14	TRBV5-1	once	TRBJ1-5	NA	TGCGCCAGCAGCTATACGGGGGGCAATCAGCCCCAGCATTTT	CASSYTGGNQPQHF
13	TRBV7-2	NA	TRBJ1-2	NA	TGTGCCAGCAGCTCCCCCGACGGGTTTGGCTACACCTTC	CASSSPDGFGYTF
14	TRBV6-5	NA	TRBJ1-2	NA	TGTGCCAGCAGTCCGACAGCCTCTAGATATGGCTACACCTTC	CASSPTASRYGYTF
17	TRBV2	NA	TRBJ2-2	TRBD2	TGTGCCAGCACCCCGGGACTAGGGAAGTCGAACACCGGGGAGCTGTTTTTT	CASTPGLGKSNTGELFF
14	TRBV5-1	NA	TRBJ1-4	TRBD1	TGCGCCAGCAGCTCTGGACAGGGAGATGAAAAACTGTTTTTT	CASSSGQGDEKLFF
15	TRBV6-4	few	TRBJ2-1	TRBD2	TGTGCCAGCAGTTTAGAGCGGGGGGATTACAATGAGCAGTTCTTC	CASSLERGDYNEQFF
15	TRBV10-1	NA	TRBJ2-2	TRBD1	TGCGCCAGCAGTGGGACAGGGGCCCTCACCGGGGAGCTGTTTTTT	CASSGTGALTGELFF
16	TRBV3-1/TRBV3-2	NA	TRBJ2-1	NA	TGTGCCAGCAGCCAAGATAGGAGCAGGGTGGTCAATGAGCAGTTCTTC	CASSQDRSRVVNEQFF
15	TRBV7-2	NA	TRBJ2-3	NA	TGTGCCAGCACCCTACAGGCCCTTAGCACAGATACGCAGTATTTT	CASTLQALSTDTQYF
15	TRBV5-4	NA	TRBJ2-1	NA	TGTGCCAGCAGAGGGGTCGCCGAGTGGAACAATGAGCAGTTCTTC	CASRGVAEWNNEQFF
14	TRBV9	NA	TRBJ2-1	TRBD2	TGTGCCAGCAGCTTGGGGGGGAGTTACAATGAGCAGTTCTTC	CASSLGGSYNEQFF
13	TRBV19	NA	TRBJ2-1	TRBD2	TGTGCCAGTAGTATGGGACTATACAATGAGCAGTTCTTC	CASSMGLYNEQFF
14	TRBV13	NA	TRBJ1-2	NA	TGTGCCAGCAGCTTAGAAGGGAGTAACTATGGCTACACCTTC	CASSLEGSNYGYTF